The rows below give T cell receptor beta chains drawn from one sample of a study of CD8+ T cells in alopecia areata. Repertoires were generated with immunoSEQ multiplex PCR, while TCRdb's copy carries only in-frame clones and drops some. The sample shows roughly 200,000 clones, about 61% of them seen only once. The sample consisted of CD8+ T cells sorted from blood. The receptor source for this set is a human donor in good health. Both conserved end residues are part of each CDR3. Each record gives: clone size, D gene, J gene, V gene, CDR3 protein, CDR3 DNA. D genes are given only for firm matches. Rows may omit the clone size; those that give it use once, few, many or a size class.

few | TRBD2 | TRBJ2-3 | TRBV4-1 | CASSPRDSGRDTQYF | TGCGCCAGCAGCCCCCGAGATAGCGGGCGAGATACGCAGTATTTT
- | TRBD2 | TRBJ2-3 | TRBV2 | CASPGTSGTSTDTQYF | TGTGCCAGCCCAGGGACTAGCGGAACTAGCACAGATACGCAGTATTTT
few | - | TRBJ2-2 | TRBV19 | CASSAGVGTGELFF | TGTGCCAGTAGTGCCGGGGTGGGGACCGGGGAGCTGTTTTTT
- | - | TRBJ2-5 | TRBV4-1 | CASSSGRGQIQETQYF | TGCGCCAGCAGCAGCGGGCGAGGACAGATCCAAGAGACCCAGTACTTC
- | TRBD1 | TRBJ1-1 | TRBV27 | CASSSGQTNTEAFF | TGTGCCAGCAGTTCGGGACAGACGAACACTGAAGCTTTCTTT
- | - | TRBJ1-2 | TRBV4-1 | CASSQDRGGPNYGYTF | TGCGCCAGCAGCCAAGATCGGGGGGGCCCGAACTATGGCTACACCTTC
- | - | TRBJ2-1 | TRBV5-4 | CASSSPSYNEQFF | TGTGCCAGCAGCTCGCCCTCCTACAATGAGCAGTTCTTC
- | TRBD1 | TRBJ2-5 | TRBV15 | CATNENSQGAGETQYF | TGTGCCACCAACGAGAACTCACAGGGGGCAGGCGAGACCCAGTACTTC
few | - | TRBJ1-2 | TRBV10-3 | CAISEGQLGYTF | TGTGCCATCAGTGAAGGACAGCTTGGCTACACCTTC
- | - | TRBJ1-2 | TRBV7-9 | CASSSPGANYGYTF | TGTGCCAGCAGCTCCCCTGGGGCTAACTATGGCTACACCTTC
- | TRBD2 | TRBJ2-7 | TRBV29-1 | CSIRGGEGYEQYF | TGCAGCATCCGGGGGGGCGAGGGCTACGAGCAGTACTTC
- | TRBD2 | TRBJ2-3 | TRBV29-1 | CSVEDLESGGGTQYF | TGCAGCGTTGAAGATCTCGAAAGCGGGGGCGGTACGCAGTATTTT
- | TRBD2 | TRBJ2-1 | TRBV9 | CASSVGSGAYNEQFF | TGTGCCAGCAGCGTAGGGAGCGGGGCCTACAATGAGCAGTTCTTC
- | - | TRBJ2-7 | TRBV6-5 | CASSYGRAYEQYF | TGTGCCAGCAGTTACGGTCGGGCCTACGAGCAGTACTTC
- | - | TRBJ2-7 | TRBV30 | CAWRALGEQYF | TGTGCCTGGCGGGCCCTAGGCGAGCAGTACTTC
- | - | TRBJ1-2 | TRBV20-1 | CSAGRLGGYTF | TGCAGTGCGGGGAGACTTGGGGGCTACACCTTC
- | - | TRBJ2-7 | TRBV29-1 | CSVLTDPSYEQYF | TGCAGCGTACTGACAGATCCCTCCTACGAGCAGTACTTC
many | - | TRBJ2-2 | TRBV6-4 | CASSDGGPGELFF | TGTGCCAGCAGTGACGGGGGGCCCGGGGAGCTGTTTTTT
- | - | TRBJ1-6 | TRBV27 | CASSFGGSYNSPLHF | TGTGCCAGCAGTTTCGGTGGCTCCTATAATTCACCCCTCCACTTT
few | - | TRBJ1-2 | TRBV7-9 | CASSSNYGYTF | TGTGCCAGCAGCTCTAACTATGGCTACACCTTC
- | - | TRBJ2-7 | TRBV7-9 | CASSFGFGVVHEQYF | TGTGCCAGCAGCTTCGGATTCGGGGTTGTCCACGAGCAGTACTTC
- | - | TRBJ2-2 | TRBV14 | CASSQVYSGELFF | TGTGCCAGCAGCCAAGTTTACAGCGGGGAGCTGTTTTTT
- | - | TRBJ1-2 | TRBV5-1 | CASSLGTDGYTF | TGCGCCAGCAGCTTGGGGACGGACGGCTACACCTTC
- | - | TRBJ2-5 | TRBV18 | CASSLTRHQETQYF | TGTGCCAGCTCACTGACTAGACACCAAGAGACCCAGTACTTC